These 2 T cell receptor beta chains were sequenced from one sample in a study of blood T cell repertoires in COVID-19. Produced via immunoSEQ multiplex PCR; TCRdb's table is partial and in-frame only. Among about 53,000 clones listed, 85% to 95% were seen once. The sequenced sample was peripheral blood. These TCRs come from a human donor in a cohort sampled during active COVID-19.

About this clone itself: Other DNA sequences within the sample encode an identical CDR3. The V call is TRBV20-1, the J call TRBJ1-1, with D possibly being TRBD1 (6 bases). Trimming left V 6 bases short and J 1 base short, with 6 bases between. The CDR3 spans 11 residues. CDR1 is DFQATT, CDR2 SNEGSKA, per germline (reference sequence). CDR3 sequence reads: CSAGGNTEAFF. DNA of the CDR3: TGCAGTGCAGGGGGGAACACTGAAGCTTTCTTT.

This chain uses TRBV5-6 with TRBJ1-1; weak D call: TRBD1 (6 bases). V dropped 4 bases and J dropped 3 bases, with 10 bases sitting between them. From germline, CDR1 is SGHDT and CDR2 YYEEEE. This CDR3 is 13 amino acids long. The CDR3 bases are TGTGCCAGCAGCCTGGACAGCCACACTGAAGCTTTCTTT. Translated: CASSLDSHTEAFF.